These T cell receptor beta chains were read from a single sample in a study of T cell responses to AZD1222 COVID-19 vaccine. Assay: immunoSEQ multiplex PCR; the TCRdb copy retains only in-frame clones and omits some. The table shows 110,000 or so clones, with roughly 86% occurring only once. The sample in question was peripheral blood, obtained 28 days after the second AZD1222 dose. The receptor set was obtained from an adult who received the AZD1222 COVID-19 vaccine. CDR3s include the opening cysteine and the closing phenylalanine or tryptophan. D genes are given only for firm matches. Clone size is not always given. Where it is, it says once, few, many or a class for expanded clones.

V	J	size	D	length	CDR3	DNA
TRBV6-6	TRBJ2-7	NA	TRBD1	18	CASSQTPGSGTASYEQYF	TGTGCCAGCAGTCAGACGCCCGGGTCCGGGACAGCCTCCTACGAGCAGTACTTC
TRBV29-1	TRBJ1-1	NA	NA	12	CSVKTAGVVAFF	TGCAGCGTTAAGACTGCGGGGGTGGTAGCTTTCTTT
TRBV30	TRBJ1-5	NA	NA	13	CAWSPESNQPQHF	TGTGCCTGGAGCCCAGAGAGCAATCAGCCCCAGCATTTT
TRBV18	TRBJ2-1	NA	NA	12	CASSPNTNEQFF	TGTGCCAGCTCACCCAATACCAATGAGCAGTTCTTC
TRBV28	TRBJ1-2	NA	NA	12	CASSLGDYGYTF	TGTGCCAGCAGTTTGGGGGACTATGGCTACACCTTC
TRBV10-3	TRBJ1-5	NA	NA	15	CAIKGQGDGNQPQHF	TGTGCCATCAAAGGGCAGGGTGATGGGAATCAGCCCCAGCATTTT
TRBV7-8	TRBJ1-1	NA	NA	15	CASSSEGRVGTEAFF	TGTGCCAGCAGCTCGGAGGGGCGGGTTGGCACTGAAGCTTTCTTT
TRBV10-3	TRBJ2-1	NA	NA	17	CAISESTPASTYNEQFF	TGTGCCATCAGTGAGTCGACCCCAGCGAGCACTTACAATGAGCAGTTCTTC
TRBV18	TRBJ1-1	NA	NA	13	CASSPRVNTEAFF	TGTGCCAGCTCACCCAGGGTGAACACTGAAGCTTTCTTT
TRBV5-8	TRBJ1-1	NA	TRBD1	18	CASSHNRGPVVLNTEAFF	TGTGCCAGCAGCCATAACAGGGGGCCCGTCGTTTTGAACACTGAAGCTTTCTTT
TRBV9	TRBJ1-1	NA	NA	14	CASSVGPENTEAFF	TGTGCCAGCAGCGTAGGGCCAGAGAACACTGAAGCTTTCTTT
TRBV25-1	TRBJ1-6	NA	TRBD1	18	CASSDDHRTGAANSPLHF	TGTGCCAGCAGCGACGACCACAGGACAGGGGCAGCTAATTCACCCCTCCACTTT
TRBV5-1	TRBJ1-2	NA	NA	13	CASSLGGNYGYTF	TGCGCCAGCAGCTTGGGGGGCAACTATGGCTACACCTTC
TRBV27	TRBJ1-5	NA	TRBD1	16	CASSPHPDREGQPQHF	TGTGCCAGCAGTCCCCATCCGGACAGGGAGGGACAGCCCCAGCATTTT
TRBV7-7	TRBJ2-3	once	NA	13	CASSFQGTDTQYF	TGTGCCAGCAGCTTTCAAGGGACAGATACGCAGTATTTT
TRBV9	TRBJ1-5	NA	TRBD1	15	CASSEADRGDQPQHF	TGTGCCAGCAGCGAGGCGGACAGGGGCGATCAGCCCCAGCATTTT
TRBV19	TRBJ1-2	NA	NA	13	CASSAQNREGYTF	TGTGCCAGTAGTGCCCAAAACAGGGAAGGCTACACCTTC
TRBV4-3	TRBJ1-6	NA	NA	13	CASSQEQPSSLHF	TGCGCCAGCAGCCAAGAACAGCCTAGCTCCCTCCACTTT
TRBV15	TRBJ1-5	NA	NA	14	CATSRAGHNQPQHF	TGTGCCACCAGCAGAGCAGGGCACAATCAGCCCCAGCATTTT
TRBV23-1	TRBJ2-7	NA	TRBD1	17	CASSQSDAGTDSYEQYF	TGCGCCAGCAGTCAATCCGACGCCGGGACAGACAGCTACGAGCAGTACTTC
TRBV7-9	TRBJ1-2	once	NA	13	CASSLVSAVESTF	TGTGCCAGCAGCTTGGTCTCGGCAGTCGAGAGTACCTTC
TRBV5-4	TRBJ2-3	NA	NA	16	CASSLMTGWGTDTQYF	TGTGCCAGCAGCTTGATGACAGGATGGGGCACAGATACGCAGTATTTT
TRBV10-2	TRBJ2-7	NA	TRBD1	14	CASTGRQGAYEQYF	TGCGCCAGCACCGGAAGGCAGGGGGCCTACGAGCAGTACTTC
TRBV7-9	TRBJ2-3	NA	NA	20	CASSITELTQGSKFTDTQYF	TGTGCCAGCAGCATCACAGAATTGACCCAGGGTTCAAAATTCACAGATACGCAGTATTTT
TRBV5-4	TRBJ2-7	NA	TRBD2	16	CASSLGMGGVSYEQYF	TGTGCCAGCAGCTTGGGGATGGGAGGGGTCTCCTACGAGCAGTACTTC
TRBV18	TRBJ1-1	NA	NA	12	CASRDGDTEAFF	TGTGCCAGCAGAGACGGGGACACTGAAGCTTTCTTT
TRBV27	TRBJ1-5	NA	NA	13	CASSLSDNQPQHF	TGTGCCAGCAGTTTAAGTGACAATCAGCCCCAGCATTTT
TRBV5-8	TRBJ1-2	NA	TRBD1	16	CASSPSPGQGDYGYTF	TGTGCCAGCAGCCCCAGCCCAGGACAGGGGGACTATGGCTACACCTTC
TRBV18	TRBJ2-1	NA	NA	15	CASSPGQSSYNEQFF	TGTGCCAGCTCACCCGGTCAGAGCTCCTACAATGAGCAGTTCTTC
TRBV3-1/TRBV3-2	TRBJ1-1	NA	TRBD1	17	CASSPRTGGFPNTEAFF	TGTGCCAGCAGCCCACGGACAGGGGGCTTCCCGAACACTGAAGCTTTCTTT
TRBV12-3/TRBV12-4	TRBJ2-3	NA	NA	11	CASSFRDTQYF	TGTGCCAGCAGTTTCAGAGATACGCAGTATTTT
TRBV4-1	TRBJ2-2	once	NA	14	CASNAGSGTGELFF	TGCGCCAGCAACGCAGGGTCGGGCACCGGGGAGCTGTTTTTT
TRBV2	TRBJ1-2	NA	NA	12	CASRDTDYGYTF	TGTGCCAGCAGGGACACCGACTATGGCTACACCTTC
TRBV10-3	TRBJ2-5	NA	NA	15	CAISDPPDGQETQYF	TGTGCCATCAGTGATCCCCCTGACGGTCAAGAGACCCAGTACTTC
TRBV2	TRBJ2-3	NA	TRBD2	13	CATLAGGTDTQYF	TGTGCCACACTAGCGGGGGGCACAGATACGCAGTATTTT
TRBV27	TRBJ2-1	NA	NA	14	CASSFSGPHNEQFF	TGTGCCAGCAGTTTTTCAGGTCCCCACAATGAGCAGTTCTTC
TRBV29-1	TRBJ1-4	NA	NA	13	CSVVAGGREKLFF	TGCAGCGTTGTCGCCGGGGGACGTGAAAAACTGTTTTTT
TRBV5-1	TRBJ1-2	NA	NA	15	CASSLPEDPPRGYTF	TGCGCCAGCAGCTTGCCTGAAGACCCGCCGCGGGGCTACACCTTC
TRBV6-5	TRBJ1-2	once	TRBD1	16	CASSYSETGQGIGYTF	TGTGCCAGCAGTTACTCGGAAACTGGACAGGGGATAGGATACACCTTC
TRBV9	TRBJ1-2	NA	NA	14	CASSVENRDYGYTF	TGTGCCAGCAGCGTAGAAAACAGGGACTATGGCTACACCTTC
TRBV6-1	TRBJ2-7	NA	TRBD2	15	CASSENPGGLHEQYF	TGTGCCAGCAGTGAAAATCCGGGGGGGCTCCACGAGCAGTACTTC
TRBV19	TRBJ1-4	NA	TRBD1	14	CASSTGTGDEKLFF	TGTGCCAGTAGTACCGGGACAGGTGATGAAAAACTGTTTTTT
TRBV24-1	TRBJ2-1	NA	NA	15	CATSAWGRSRDEQFF	TGTGCCACCAGTGCGTGGGGGAGAAGTAGGGATGAGCAGTTCTTC
TRBV11-2	TRBJ2-2	once	NA	15	CASSLGTTNTGELFF	TGTGCCAGCAGCTTAGGGACTACTAACACCGGGGAGCTGTTTTTT
TRBV5-1	TRBJ2-7	few	TRBD2	14	CASSLTGRAYEQYF	TGCGCCAGCAGCTTGACCGGGAGGGCTTACGAGCAGTACTTC
TRBV28	TRBJ2-7	NA	TRBD2	14	CASSLGLAGGEQYF	TGTGCCAGCAGTTTAGGACTAGCGGGAGGCGAGCAGTACTTC
TRBV27	TRBJ2-5	once	TRBD1	15	CASSLKGALLETQYF	TGTGCCAGCAGTTTAAAGGGGGCGCTCCTGGAGACCCAGTACTTC
TRBV7-9	TRBJ1-2	NA	NA	15	CASSPNPAGLTGYTF	TGTGCCAGCAGCCCAAACCCGGCAGGGCTCACTGGCTACACCTTC
TRBV13	TRBJ1-1	NA	TRBD1	14	CASSSGQGHTEAFF	TGTGCCAGCAGCTCGGGACAGGGTCACACTGAAGCTTTCTTT
TRBV28	TRBJ1-1	NA	TRBD1	15	CASSLAQGLSTEAFF	TGTGCCAGCAGTTTAGCACAGGGGCTTAGCACTGAAGCTTTCTTT
TRBV7-9	TRBJ2-1	NA	NA	15	CASSLNIRVYNEQFF	TGTGCCAGCAGTTTAAACATAAGGGTGTACAATGAGCAGTTCTTC
TRBV13	TRBJ2-3	NA	TRBD2	19	CASSARTSGGEISTDTQYF	TGTGCCAGCAGCGCGCGGACTAGCGGGGGGGAAATCAGCACAGATACGCAGTATTTT
TRBV10-3	TRBJ2-1	NA	TRBD1	15	CAISEARTGGYEQFF	TGTGCCATCAGTGAGGCCAGGACAGGGGGCTATGAGCAGTTCTTC
TRBV28	TRBJ1-1	NA	NA	14	CASNEGDRSTEAFF	TGTGCCAGCAACGAGGGGGATCGTAGCACTGAAGCTTTCTTT
TRBV2	TRBJ2-1	NA	NA	16	CASSEALGEDYNEQFF	TGTGCCAGCAGTGAAGCGCTTGGGGAGGACTACAATGAGCAGTTCTTC
TRBV18	TRBJ2-7	NA	NA	14	CASTEPGNSYEQYF	TGTGCCAGCACGGAACCGGGAAACTCCTACGAGCAGTACTTC
TRBV5-1	TRBJ2-3	NA	NA	15	CASSLASEPGETQYF	TGCGCCAGCAGCTTGGCCTCCGAACCAGGAGAGACGCAGTATTTT
TRBV18	TRBJ1-1	NA	NA	13	CASSPPVSTEAFF	TGTGCCAGCTCACCACCGGTATCCACTGAAGCTTTCTTT
TRBV6-5	TRBJ2-7	NA	TRBD2	15	CASSQTSGRLYEQYF	TGTGCCAGCAGTCAGACTAGCGGGAGATTATACGAGCAGTACTTC